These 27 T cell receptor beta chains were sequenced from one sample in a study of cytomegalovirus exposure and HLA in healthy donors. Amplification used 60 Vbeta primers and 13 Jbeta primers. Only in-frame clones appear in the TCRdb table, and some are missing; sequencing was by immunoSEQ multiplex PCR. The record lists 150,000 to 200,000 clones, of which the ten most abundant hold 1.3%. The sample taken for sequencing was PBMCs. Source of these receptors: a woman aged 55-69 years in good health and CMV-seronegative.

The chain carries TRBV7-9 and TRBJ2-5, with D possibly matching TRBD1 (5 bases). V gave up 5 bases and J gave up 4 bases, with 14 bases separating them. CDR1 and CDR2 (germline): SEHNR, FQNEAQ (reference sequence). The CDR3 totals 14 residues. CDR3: CASSPGQWGETQYF. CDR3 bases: TGTGCCAGCAGCCCTGGACAATGGGGAGAGACCCAGTACTTC.

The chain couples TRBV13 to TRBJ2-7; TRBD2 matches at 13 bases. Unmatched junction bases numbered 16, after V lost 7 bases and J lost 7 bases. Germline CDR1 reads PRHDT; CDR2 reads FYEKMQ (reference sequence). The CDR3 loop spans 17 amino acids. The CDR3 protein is CASTPVGTSGVGVEQYF. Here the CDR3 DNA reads TGTGCCAGCACCCCCGTCGGGACTAGCGGGGTGGGCGTGGAGCAGTACTTC.

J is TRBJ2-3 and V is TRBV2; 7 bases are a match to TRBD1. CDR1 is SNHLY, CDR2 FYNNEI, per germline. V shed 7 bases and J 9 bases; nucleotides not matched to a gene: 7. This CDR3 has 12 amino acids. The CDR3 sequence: CASTRQGWTQYF. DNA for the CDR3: TGTGCCAGCACCAGACAGGGATGGACGCAGTATTTT.

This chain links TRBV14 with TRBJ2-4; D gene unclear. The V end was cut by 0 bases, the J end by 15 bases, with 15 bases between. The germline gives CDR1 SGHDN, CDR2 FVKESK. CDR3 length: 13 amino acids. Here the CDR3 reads CASSQDPARQAYF. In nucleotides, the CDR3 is TGTGCCAGCAGCCAAGATCCAGCCCGGCAGGCGTACTTC.

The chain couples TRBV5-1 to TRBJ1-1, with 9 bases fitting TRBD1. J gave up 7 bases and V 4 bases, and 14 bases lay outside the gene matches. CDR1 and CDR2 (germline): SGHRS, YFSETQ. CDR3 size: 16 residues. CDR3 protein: CASSERDRAYYGEAFF. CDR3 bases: TGCGCCAGCAGCGAACGGGACAGGGCTTACTATGGTGAAGCTTTCTTT.

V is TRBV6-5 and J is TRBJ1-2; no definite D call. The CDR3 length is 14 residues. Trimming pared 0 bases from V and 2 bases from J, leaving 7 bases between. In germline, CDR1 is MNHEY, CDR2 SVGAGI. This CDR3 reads CASSYSGGNYGYTF. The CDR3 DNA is TGTGCCAGCAGTTACTCAGGAGGGAACTATGGCTACACCTTC.

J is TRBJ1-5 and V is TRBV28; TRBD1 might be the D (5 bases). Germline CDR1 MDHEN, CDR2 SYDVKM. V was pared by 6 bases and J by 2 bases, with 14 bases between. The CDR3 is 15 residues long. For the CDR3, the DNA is TGTGCCAGCAGCCCAGGGTTCCGGGGCAATCAGCCCCAGCATTTT. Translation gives CASSPGFRGNQPQHF.

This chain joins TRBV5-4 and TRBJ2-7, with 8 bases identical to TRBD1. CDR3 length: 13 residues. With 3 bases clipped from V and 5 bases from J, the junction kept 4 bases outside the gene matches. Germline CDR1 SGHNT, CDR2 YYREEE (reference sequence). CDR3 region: CASSSGQADEQYF. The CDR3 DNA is TGTGCCAGCAGCTCGGGACAGGCTGACGAGCAGTACTTC.

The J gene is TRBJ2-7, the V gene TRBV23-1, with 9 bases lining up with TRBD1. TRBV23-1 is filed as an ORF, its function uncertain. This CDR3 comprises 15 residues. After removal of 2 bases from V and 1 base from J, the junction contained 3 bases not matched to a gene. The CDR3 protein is CASSQADRGSYEQYF. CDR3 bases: TGCGCCAGCAGTCAAGCCGACAGGGGGTCCTACGAGCAGTACTTC.

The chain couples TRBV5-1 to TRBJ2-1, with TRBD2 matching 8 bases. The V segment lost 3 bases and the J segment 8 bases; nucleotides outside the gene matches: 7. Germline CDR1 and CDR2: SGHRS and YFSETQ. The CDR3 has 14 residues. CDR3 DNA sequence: TGCGCCAGCAGCTCATCAGCGGGAGTCCATGAGCAGTTCTTC. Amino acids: CASSSSAGVHEQFF.

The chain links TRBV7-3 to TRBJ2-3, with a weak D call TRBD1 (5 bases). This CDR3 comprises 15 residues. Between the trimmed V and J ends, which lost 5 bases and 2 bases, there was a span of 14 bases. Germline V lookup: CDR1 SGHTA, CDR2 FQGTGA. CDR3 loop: CASSPVTGPTDTQYF. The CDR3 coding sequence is TGTGCCAGCAGCCCCGTTACAGGCCCCACAGATACGCAGTATTTT. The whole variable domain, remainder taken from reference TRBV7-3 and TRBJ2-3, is GAGVSQTPSNKVTEKGKYVELRCDPISGHTALYWYRQSLGQGPEFLIYFQGTGAADDSGLPNDRFFAVRPEGSVSTLKIQRTERGDSAVYLCASSPVTGPTDTQYFGPGTRLTVL.

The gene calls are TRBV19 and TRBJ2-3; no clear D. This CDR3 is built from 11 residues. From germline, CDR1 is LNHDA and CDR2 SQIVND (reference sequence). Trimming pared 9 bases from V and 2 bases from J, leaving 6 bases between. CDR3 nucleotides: TGTGCCAGCCCTACCACAGATACGCAGTATTTT. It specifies CASPTTDTQYF.

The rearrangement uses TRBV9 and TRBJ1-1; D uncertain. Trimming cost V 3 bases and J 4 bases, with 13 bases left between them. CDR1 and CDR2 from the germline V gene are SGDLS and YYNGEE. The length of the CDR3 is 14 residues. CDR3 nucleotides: TGTGCCAGCAGCGCCCGGGGAGGGCCCACTGAAGCTTTCTTT. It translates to CASSARGGPTEAFF.

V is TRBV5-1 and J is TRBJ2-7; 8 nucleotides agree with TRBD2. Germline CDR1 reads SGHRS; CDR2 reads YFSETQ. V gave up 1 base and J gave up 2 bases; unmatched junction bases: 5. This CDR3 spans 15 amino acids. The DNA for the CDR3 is TGCGCCAGCAGCTTGTACGGGGGGGAAACCTACGAGCAGTACTTC. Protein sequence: CASSLYGGETYEQYF.

The CDR3 nucleotides read TGTGCCAGCAGCCCTGAGGGACTAGCGACCGAGCAGTACTTC. It is translated as CASSPEGLATEQYF. This chain joins TRBV13 and TRBJ2-7; 10 positions agree with TRBD2. The CDR3 has 14 amino acids. V dropped 5 bases and J dropped 6; count of bases not matched to a gene: 7. From germline, CDR1 is PRHDT and CDR2 FYEKMQ (reference sequence).

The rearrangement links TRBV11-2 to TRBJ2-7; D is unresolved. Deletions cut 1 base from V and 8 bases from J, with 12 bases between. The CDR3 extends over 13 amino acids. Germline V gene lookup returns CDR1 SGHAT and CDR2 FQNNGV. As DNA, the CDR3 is TGTGCCAGCAGCTTAGGCAGGTTCGGTCAGCAGTACTTC. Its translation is CASSLGRFGQQYF.

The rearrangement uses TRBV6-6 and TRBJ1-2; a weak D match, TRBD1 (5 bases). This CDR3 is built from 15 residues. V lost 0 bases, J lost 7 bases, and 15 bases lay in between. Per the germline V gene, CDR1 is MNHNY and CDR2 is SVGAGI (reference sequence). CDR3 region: CASSYSGLPTGGYTF. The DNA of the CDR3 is TGTGCCAGCAGTTACTCGGGACTCCCAACGGGTGGCTACACCTTC.

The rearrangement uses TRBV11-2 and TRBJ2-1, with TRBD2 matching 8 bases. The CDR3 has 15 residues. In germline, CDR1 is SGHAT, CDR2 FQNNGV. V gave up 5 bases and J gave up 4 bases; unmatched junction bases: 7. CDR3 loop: CASSESGGRYNEQFF. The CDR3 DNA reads TGTGCCAGCAGCGAGAGCGGGGGCCGATACAATGAGCAGTTCTTC. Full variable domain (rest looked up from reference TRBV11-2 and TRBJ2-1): EAGVAQSPRYKIIEKRQSVAFWCNPISGHATLYWYQQILGQGPKLLIQFQNNGVVDDSQLPKDRFSAERLKGVDSTLKIQPAKLEDSAVYLCASSESGGRYNEQFFGPGTRLTVL.

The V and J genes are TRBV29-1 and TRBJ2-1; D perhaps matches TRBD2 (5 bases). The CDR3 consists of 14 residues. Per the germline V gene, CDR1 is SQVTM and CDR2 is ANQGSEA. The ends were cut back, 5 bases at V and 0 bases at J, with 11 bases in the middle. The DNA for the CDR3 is TGCAGCGTTAGCGACTACTCCTCCTACAATGAGCAGTTCTTC. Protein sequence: CSVSDYSSYNEQFF.

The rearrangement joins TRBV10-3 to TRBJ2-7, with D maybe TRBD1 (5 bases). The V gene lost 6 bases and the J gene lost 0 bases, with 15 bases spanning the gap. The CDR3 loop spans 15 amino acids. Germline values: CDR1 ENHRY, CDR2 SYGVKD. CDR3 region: CAIRRPSGHSYEQYF. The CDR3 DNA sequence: TGTGCCATCAGGCGACCGAGTGGACACTCCTACGAGCAGTACTTC.

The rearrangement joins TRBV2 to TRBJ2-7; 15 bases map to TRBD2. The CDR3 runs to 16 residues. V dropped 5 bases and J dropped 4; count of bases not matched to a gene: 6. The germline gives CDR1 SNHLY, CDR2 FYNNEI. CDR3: CASSWTSGRARYEQYF. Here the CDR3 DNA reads TGTGCCAGCAGTTGGACTAGCGGGAGGGCCAGGTACGAGCAGTACTTC.

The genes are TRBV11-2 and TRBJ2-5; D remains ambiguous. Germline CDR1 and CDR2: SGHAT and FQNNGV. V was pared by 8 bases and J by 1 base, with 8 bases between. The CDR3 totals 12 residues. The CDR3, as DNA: TGTGCCAGCGGCCCCTTCCAAGAGACCCAGTACTTC. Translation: CASGPFQETQYF.

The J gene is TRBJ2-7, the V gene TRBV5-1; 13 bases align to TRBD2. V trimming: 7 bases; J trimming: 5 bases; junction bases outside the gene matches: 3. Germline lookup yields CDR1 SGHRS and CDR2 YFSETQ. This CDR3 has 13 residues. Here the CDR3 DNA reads TGCGCCAGCGGACTAGCGGGAGTGCACGAGCAGTACTTC. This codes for CASGLAGVHEQYF.

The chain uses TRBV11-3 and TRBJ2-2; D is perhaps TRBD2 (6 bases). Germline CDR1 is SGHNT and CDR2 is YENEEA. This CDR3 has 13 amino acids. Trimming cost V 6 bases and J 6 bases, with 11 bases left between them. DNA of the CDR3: TGTGCCAGCAGTCTAGCGCTTTCCGGGGAGCTGTTTTTT. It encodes CASSLALSGELFF.

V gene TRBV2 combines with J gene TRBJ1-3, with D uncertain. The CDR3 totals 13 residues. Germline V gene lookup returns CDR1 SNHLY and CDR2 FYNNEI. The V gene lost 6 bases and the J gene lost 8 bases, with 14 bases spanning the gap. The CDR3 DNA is TGTGCCAGCAGCGGAAATCTCCGGGACACCATATATTTT. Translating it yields CASSGNLRDTIYF.

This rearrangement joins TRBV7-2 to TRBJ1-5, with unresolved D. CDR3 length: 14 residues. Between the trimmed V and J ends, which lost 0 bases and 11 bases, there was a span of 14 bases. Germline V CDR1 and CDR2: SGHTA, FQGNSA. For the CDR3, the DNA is TGTGCCAGCAGCTTAGCGTCCATAGGTGGAGCCCAGCATTTT. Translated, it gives CASSLASIGGAQHF.

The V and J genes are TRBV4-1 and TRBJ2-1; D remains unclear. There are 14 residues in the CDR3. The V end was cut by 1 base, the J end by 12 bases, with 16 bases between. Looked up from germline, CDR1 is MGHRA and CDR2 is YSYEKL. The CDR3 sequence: CASSQGPGGGRQFF. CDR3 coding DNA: TGCGCCAGCAGCCAAGGTCCCGGTGGCGGTCGGCAGTTCTTC.